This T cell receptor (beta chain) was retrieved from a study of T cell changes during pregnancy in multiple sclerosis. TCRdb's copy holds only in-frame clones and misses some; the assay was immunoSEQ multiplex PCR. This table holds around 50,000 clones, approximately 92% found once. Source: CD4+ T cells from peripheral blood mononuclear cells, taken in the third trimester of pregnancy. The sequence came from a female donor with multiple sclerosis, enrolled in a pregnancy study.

The CDR3 reads CASSYRGFTGELFF. In DNA form, the CDR3 reads TGTGCCAGCAGCTATCGGGGGTTCACCGGGGAGCTGTTTTTT. The chain carries TRBV5-8 and TRBJ2-2, with a possible D match to TRBD2 (6 bases). The germline V gene has CDR1 SGHTS and CDR2 YDEGEE. The V and J ends lost 3 bases and 4 bases respectively, with 10 bases between them. The CDR3 consists of 14 residues. The whole variable domain, filled in from reference TRBV5-8 and TRBJ2-2, reads EAGVTQSPTHLIKTRGQQATLRCSPISGHTSVYWYQQALGLGLQFLLWYDEGEERNRGNFPPRFSGRQFPNYSSELNVNALELEDSALYLCASSYRGFTGELFFGEGSRLTVL.